This T cell receptor beta chain was sequenced in a study of metastatic and nonmetastatic thyroid tumors (dated by TCRdb to 2019 to 2021). In terms of the full investigation: For patients with malignant and with benign thyroid disease, the researchers compared repertoires between peripheral blood samples and tumor or nodule tissue samples. Study-wide findings and limitations: In both blood and tumor samples, TCR beta diversity was reported to be significantly higher in malignant tumors than in benign nodules.

Sequences MGHDK (CDR1) and SYGVNS (CDR2) are obtained from the germline V gene. The CDR3 sequence holds 19 residues, the cysteine and phenylalanine included. CDR3 DNA only is kept here, 57 bases in frame from base 1. V loses 4 bases at its end and J loses 4 bases; junction bases beyond the gene matches: 20. The library was made by PCR. The listed sequencing device is Illumina HiSeq 4000. High-throughput sequencing was used to profile the TCR beta-chain CDR3 region of each patient. Under the source paper's analysis protocol: Drawing on CDR3 differences between clinicopathological groups, the researchers built a classifier meant to tell apart patients with distant-metastatic papillary thyroid cancer. The Shannon index was used to assess repertoire diversity, and the Morisita-Horn index was used to assess tumor-blood repertoire similarity. The raw public data were reprocessed by TCRdb itself: fastp quality trimming at Q25, MiXCR clonotype calling, in-frame beta chains only. These V and J calls are TCRdb output, not the study's own analysis. In this sample the table shows fewer than 100,000 clones, under 15% of which occur a single time. The top ten hold 3.6% of the sample.

This clone has ten or more counts. Its cognate antigen has yet to be identified. Base qualities were left out, and no much larger clone turns up one base away. No treatment had been received by any patient before thyroid surgery. Using T-cell receptor beta sequencing, the study looked back at clinical samples from patients collected from the early 2010s to the late 2010s. The TCR comes from a female donor with papillary thyroid cancer or a benign thyroid nodule (not recorded which). Some clones in this sample may be carry-over from other donors' samples. The sample comprised blood. The rearrangement combines TRBV25-1 with TRBJ2-3; 7 of the junction bases match TRBD2. The DNA sequence reads TGTGCCAGCAGTGGGCCCTCTGGTGGGAGGGTCTATCTAGCAGATACGCAGTATTTT. Its protein reads: CASSGPSGGRVYLADTQYF.